This T cell receptor (beta chain) comes out of a study of T cells in Graves' hyperthyroidism and ophthalmopathy (dated by TCRdb to the late 2010s). As for the study more broadly: Peripheral blood was collected at initial diagnosis, before any treatment. To identify distinguishing TCR V-J signatures, a discovery cohort of 90 to 100 patients was used, comprising fewer than 45 with Graves' ophthalmopathy and around 57 with stable Graves' hyperthyroidism. Prospective prediction of ophthalmopathy was tested in an independent validation cohort consisting of 18 to 20 hyperthyroidism patients and around 16 patients who later progressed to ophthalmopathy. Following sampling, methimazole starting at 30 mg daily was given to hyperthyroidism patients, and high-dose intravenous methylprednisolone was given to ophthalmopathy patients. The study also compared thyroid tissue and blood T-cell repertoires from more than five Graves' hyperthyroidism patients. TCR Vbeta CDR3 sequencing of some 140 peripheral blood samples (approximately 44 ophthalmopathy, approximately 80 hyperthyroidism and around 17 progressor patients) is reported in the paper. For training and testing, the approximately 92 patients in the discovery cohort were randomly divided in a 7:3 ratio.

Study-wide findings and limitations: In validation, the model predicted progression to ophthalmopathy with just under 71% sensitivity and 72% to 85% specificity, a median of 6.5 months before onset. Sample size was not statistically predetermined, and investigators were not blinded to group allocation. Most expanded thyroid clonotypes (frequency above 0.001) were also detected in blood, suggesting blood repertoires may reflect thyroid immune responses. A 13 V-J signature model separated ophthalmopathy from stable hyperthyroidism, with 87.88% sensitivity and roughly 84% specificity in cross-validation and 80%/75% in testing.

Hyperthyroidism patients were newly diagnosed, with disease duration under 2 months, and aged 18 to 65 years. Exclusion was applied to patients with uncontrolled infections, other autoimmune diseases, pregnancy or lactation. Diagnoses relied on clinical symptoms, serum thyroxine and TRAb, thyroid ultrasound and orbital computed tomography. Blood from progressor patients was drawn when they were first diagnosed with hyperthyroidism, before any ophthalmopathy symptoms appeared. Ficoll-Paque density gradient centrifugation was used to isolate PBMCs from 8 to 10 ml of fresh peripheral blood. Progressor patients were first diagnosed with Graves' hyperthyroidism and then developed ophthalmopathy during follow-up. Total RNA was extracted with Trizol reagent, and quality was checked on an Agilent 2100 Bioanalyzer. The CDR3 holds 15 amino acids from the cysteine to the phenylalanine. Only the CDR3 DNA is retained, 45 bases long and in frame from the first base. Taken from the germline V gene, the CDR1 and CDR2 loops are SGHDN and FVKESK.

The TCR beta CDR3 regions were amplified from RNA transcripts. The first round of RT-PCR for the TCR CDR3 was performed with the HTBI primer set and the Qiagen OneStep RT-PCR kit. Libraries were constructed in a second round of multiplex PCR, after which size selection and purification were carried out. Libraries were sequenced paired-end with 100 bp reads on an Illumina HiSeq2000. Regarding the original processing steps: SOAPnuke was used to process the raw data, with reads discarded if the reads contained adapters or uncalled bases, had a mean Phred below 15, or lacked an exact constant-primer or identifier match. High-quality paired reads were merged with COPE v1.2.5, and unique nucleotide sequences were defined as clonotypes. Clonotypes were aligned to IMGT TRBV, TRBD and TRBJ reference segments using MiTCR v1.1. Only V-J combinations with frequency above 0.0001, covering about 99% of repertoires, were analysed. The TCS score was defined as F50 (clonal expansion) divided by E x V (chaos), with BLOSUM62-based TCRdist calculated between CDR3 peptides within each V-J. Welch's t-statistics and random forest reduced fewer than 600 V-J features to 10 to 15, which were used in a naive Bayes classifier (R e1071). The public sequencing data were trimmed at Q25 with fastp and processed into clonotypes with MiXCR by TCRdb, which kept only in-frame beta chains. All rows with the same CDR3 protein become a single entry with the most common DNA and genes. For this entry, the V and J calls and clone size follow TCRdb and not the study's own pipeline. The sample table lists roughly 580,000 distinct CDR3 sequences, approximately 15% of them with a count of one. Approximately 5.7% of the sample rests with the top ten.

As regards this clonotype: Its antigen has not been determined. One end of the junction fails to match germline, which may point to a read error.

Recombination joined TRBV14 with TRBJ1-2; TRBD1 is possibly the D segment (5 matching bases). The sample was blood. This sequence was found in a woman under 40 with Graves' hyperthyroidism that later progressed to Graves' ophthalmopathy. The CDR3 protein sequence reads: CASSQMRTTNYGYAF. The DNA is as follows: TGTGCCAGCAGCCAAATGAGGACAACTAACTATGGCTACGCCTTC.